This T cell receptor (beta chain) was captured by sequencing in a study of cytomegalovirus exposure and HLA in healthy donors. Overall study results and limits: On later analysis, the bulk of CMV-associated TCR beta chains appeared to be HLA-restricted.

60 Vbeta and 13 Jbeta primers were used in PCR. TCRdb's copy holds only in-frame clones and misses some; the assay was immunoSEQ multiplex PCR. The data include 100,000 to 150,000 clones; the top ten clones carry 2.5% to 3%. About this clone itself: Its specificity is unknown.

The clonotype comes from a man in his thirties or forties in good health and CMV-seronegative. The sample consisted of PBMCs.

CDR3 in amino acids: CSGGGRGTDTQYF. The CDR3 DNA follows: TGCAGCGGCGGCGGGAGGGGCACAGATACGCAGTATTTT. V is TRBV29-1 and J is TRBJ2-3; 9 bases fit TRBD2. The CDR3 length is 13 residues. Germline assignment: CDR1 SQVTM and CDR2 ANQGSEA. V was clipped by 7 bases and J by 1 base; unmatched bases: 3.